This paragraph covers one TCR beta chain sequence. Its antigen is still unknown. This CDR3 has 12 amino acids. Germline V gene data show CDR1 as DFQATT and CDR2 as SNEGSKA (reference sequence). Trimming cost V 3 bases and J 5 bases, with 11 bases left between them. The data stem from a study of T cells after yellow fever vaccination. Study information: Any fraction with a low cell number was prepared using SMART-Seq v4 Ultra Low Input.

UMIs and a universal primer site were added when TCR cDNA was made by 5'RACE template switching. One entry per CDR3 protein, called by TCRdb with MiXCR from the 5' RACE reads. The sample includes hundreds of thousands of distinct CDR3 sequences, 18% of them seen just once. Study findings and constraints: Once the booster was given, most primary-vaccination clones reappeared, at over 95% for CD4 and roughly 91% for CD8.

V usage is TRBV20-1 and J usage is TRBJ2-7; TRBD1 is a possible D gene (5 bases). This TCR derives from a man aged 18-30 years who received the YFV17D yellow fever vaccine. The source material was PBMCs, sampled before the yellow fever booster vaccination. The CDR3 reads CSARSGMHEQYF. The CDR3 DNA reads TGCAGTGCTAGGTCAGGGATGCACGAGCAGTACTTC.